One T cell receptor beta chain is described in this entry. Germline V gives CDR1 SNHLY, CDR2 FYNNEI. CDR3 length equals 17 residues. Trimming removed 0 bases from V and 3 bases from J; junction bases left unmatched: 8. The sample belongs to a study of T cell repertoires in cytomegalovirus infection. TCRdb re-analysed the reads in MiXCR, keeping a single row per CDR3 protein. The table lists about 450,000 distinct CDR3 sequences, around 32% of them singletons. The sequenced material came from PBMCs. The chain uses TRBV2 and TRBJ2-7, with 10 bases lining up with TRBD2. This clonotype originated in a human donor in good health (CMV status not recorded). Some clones in this sample may be carry-over from other donors' samples. CDR3 in amino acids: CASSEALPSGGRYEQYF. The CDR3 nucleotides are TGTGCCAGCAGTGAAGCGTTGCCTAGCGGGGGACGCTACGAGCAGTACTTC.